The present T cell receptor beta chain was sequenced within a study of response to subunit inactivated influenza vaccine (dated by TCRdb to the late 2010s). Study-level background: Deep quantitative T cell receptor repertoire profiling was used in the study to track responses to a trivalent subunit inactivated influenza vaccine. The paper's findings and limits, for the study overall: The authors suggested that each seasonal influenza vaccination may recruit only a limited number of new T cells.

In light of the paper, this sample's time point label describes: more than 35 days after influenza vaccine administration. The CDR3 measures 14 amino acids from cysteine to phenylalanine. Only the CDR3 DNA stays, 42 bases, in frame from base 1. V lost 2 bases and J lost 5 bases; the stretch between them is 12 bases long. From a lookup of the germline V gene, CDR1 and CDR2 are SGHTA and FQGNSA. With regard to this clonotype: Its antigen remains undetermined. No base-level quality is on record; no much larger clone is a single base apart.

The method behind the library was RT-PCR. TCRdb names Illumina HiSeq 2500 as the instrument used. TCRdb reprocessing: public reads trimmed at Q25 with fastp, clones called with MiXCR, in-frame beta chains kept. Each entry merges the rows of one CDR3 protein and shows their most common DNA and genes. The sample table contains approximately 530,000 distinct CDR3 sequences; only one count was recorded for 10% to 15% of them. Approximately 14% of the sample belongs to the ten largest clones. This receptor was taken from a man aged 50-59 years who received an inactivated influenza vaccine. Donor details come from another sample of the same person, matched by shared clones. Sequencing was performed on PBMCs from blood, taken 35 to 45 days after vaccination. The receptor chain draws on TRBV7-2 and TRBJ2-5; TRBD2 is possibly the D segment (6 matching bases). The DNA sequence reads TGTGCCAGCAGCTTAACCCTTGGGGGGGAGACCCAGTACTTC. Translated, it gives CASSLTLGGETQYF.